These T cell receptor beta chains were read from a single sample in a study of cytomegalovirus exposure and HLA in healthy donors. The method was immunoSEQ multiplex PCR; TCRdb's version includes in-frame clones alone and lacks a portion of them. In the table there are 80,000 to 130,000 clones, 65% to 80% of which are singletons. Sequenced material: PBMCs. The receptor set was obtained from a woman between 45 and 65 years old in good health and CMV-seropositive. CDR3s include the opening cysteine and the closing phenylalanine or tryptophan. The D gene is left open where the match is weak. For some rows the clone size is stated as once, few or many, or as a class when expanded; others skip it.

CASSFLSGLGAFF,TGTGCCAGCAGCTTTCTCTCGGGTTTAGGAGCTTTCTTT,13,few,TRBV7-9,TRBJ1-1,NA
CASSVGTSNQPQHF,TGTGCCAGCAGCGTCGGGACAAGCAATCAGCCCCAGCATTTT,14,NA,TRBV7-8,TRBJ1-5,NA
CASSSQGAGGYTF,TGTGCCAGCAGCTCCCAGGGGGCGGGGGGCTACACCTTC,13,NA,TRBV7-3,TRBJ1-2,TRBD1
CASSYPYQPQHF,TGTGCCAGCAGTTATCCTTATCAGCCCCAGCATTTT,12,NA,TRBV6-6,TRBJ1-5,NA
CASSSKGARNEAFF,TGTGCCAGCAGCTCGAAGGGGGCGCGGAATGAAGCTTTCTTT,14,NA,TRBV7-9,TRBJ1-1,TRBD1
CASSRTGTFDEKLFF,TGTGCCAGCAGCCGGACAGGGACATTTGATGAAAAACTGTTTTTT,15,NA,TRBV7-8,TRBJ1-4,TRBD1
CASSSGGARVNQPQHF,TGTGCCAGCAGCTCGGGGGGGGCTCGCGTCAATCAGCCCCAGCATTTT,16,NA,TRBV7-9,TRBJ1-5,NA
CASSSGGSGYNEQFF,TGTGCCAGCAGCTCCGGAGGTTCTGGCTACAATGAGCAGTTCTTC,15,NA,TRBV28,TRBJ2-1,NA
CASSYRVVDREETQYF,TGTGCCAGCAGTTATCGAGTCGTCGACAGGGAAGAGACCCAGTACTTC,16,few,TRBV6-5,TRBJ2-5,TRBD1
CASSDAQGGNQPQHF,TGTGCCAGCAGTGACGCACAGGGAGGGAATCAGCCCCAGCATTTT,15,NA,TRBV25-1,TRBJ1-5,NA
CASSLTGSYEQYF,TGTGCCAGCAGCTTAACGGGGTCCTACGAGCAGTACTTC,13,NA,TRBV5-4,TRBJ2-7,NA
CASSSGTSGTSTDTQYF,TGCGCCAGCAGCTCCGGGACTAGCGGGACTAGCACAGATACGCAGTATTTT,17,NA,TRBV5-1,TRBJ2-3,TRBD2
CAISVEGNYGYTF,TGTGCCATCAGTGTTGAGGGTAACTATGGCTACACCTTC,13,NA,TRBV10-3,TRBJ1-2,NA
CASSQNDRVGNEQFF,TGTGCCAGCAGCCAAAACGACAGGGTAGGGAATGAGCAGTTCTTC,15,few,TRBV7-9,TRBJ2-1,TRBD1
CASSLTNGAEQYF,TGTGCCAGCAGCTTAACCAATGGGGCCGAGCAGTACTTC,13,NA,TRBV7-8,TRBJ2-7,NA
CATSRDPPRVTGELFF,TGTGCCACCAGCAGAGATCCCCCACGAGTCACCGGGGAGCTGTTTTTT,16,NA,TRBV15,TRBJ2-2,NA
CASTQGSLSYEQYF,TGTGCCAGCACCCAGGGGAGCCTCTCCTACGAGCAGTACTTC,14,once,TRBV6-1,TRBJ2-7,NA
CASQDGQGWYEQYF,TGTGCTTCGCAGGACGGGCAGGGGTGGTACGAGCAGTACTTC,14,NA,TRBV5-6,TRBJ2-7,NA
CSVAPRRDYEQYF,TGCAGCGTCGCCCCTCGGAGGGACTACGAGCAGTACTTC,13,few,TRBV29-1,TRBJ2-7,NA
CASSGTGGTEAFF,TGTGCCAGCAGTGGGACAGGGGGCACTGAAGCTTTCTTT,13,NA,TRBV6-6,TRBJ1-1,TRBD1
CASSYSPGSGNTIYF,TGTGCCAGCAGTTACTCCCCGGGGTCTGGAAACACCATATATTTT,15,NA,TRBV6-5,TRBJ1-3,NA
CASSSIFYEQYF,TGTGCCAGCAGTAGCATTTTCTACGAGCAGTACTTC,12,NA,TRBV2,TRBJ2-7,NA
CASSLRWDSLSSYEQYF,TGTGCCAGCAGTTTACGATGGGACTCCTTGAGCTCCTACGAGCAGTACTTC,17,NA,TRBV28,TRBJ2-7,NA
CASSPGTGVGYTF,TGCGCCAGCAGCCCCGGGACAGGGGTTGGCTACACCTTC,13,once,TRBV10-1,TRBJ1-2,TRBD1
CASSIVTAGSYNSPLHF,TGTGCCAGTAGTATAGTGACAGCGGGCTCCTATAATTCACCCCTCCACTTT,17,NA,TRBV19,TRBJ1-6,NA
CASSMGGAGYEFF,TGTGCCAGTAGTATGGGAGGGGCGGGGTACGAGTTCTTC,13,NA,TRBV19,TRBJ2-1,TRBD2